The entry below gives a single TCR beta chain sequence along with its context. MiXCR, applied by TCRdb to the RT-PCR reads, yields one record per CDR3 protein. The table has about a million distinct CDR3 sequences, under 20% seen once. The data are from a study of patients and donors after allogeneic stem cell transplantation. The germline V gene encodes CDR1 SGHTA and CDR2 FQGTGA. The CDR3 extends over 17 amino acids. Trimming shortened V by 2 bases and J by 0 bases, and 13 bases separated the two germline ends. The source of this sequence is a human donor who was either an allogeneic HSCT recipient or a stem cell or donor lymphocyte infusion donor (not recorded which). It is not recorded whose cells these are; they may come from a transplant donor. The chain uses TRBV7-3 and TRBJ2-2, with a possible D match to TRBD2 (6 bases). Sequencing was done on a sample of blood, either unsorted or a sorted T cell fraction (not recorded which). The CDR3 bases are TGTGCCAGCAGCTTAGAGGGGACTCACGCGAACACCGGGGAGCTGTTTTTT. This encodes CASSLEGTHANTGELFF.